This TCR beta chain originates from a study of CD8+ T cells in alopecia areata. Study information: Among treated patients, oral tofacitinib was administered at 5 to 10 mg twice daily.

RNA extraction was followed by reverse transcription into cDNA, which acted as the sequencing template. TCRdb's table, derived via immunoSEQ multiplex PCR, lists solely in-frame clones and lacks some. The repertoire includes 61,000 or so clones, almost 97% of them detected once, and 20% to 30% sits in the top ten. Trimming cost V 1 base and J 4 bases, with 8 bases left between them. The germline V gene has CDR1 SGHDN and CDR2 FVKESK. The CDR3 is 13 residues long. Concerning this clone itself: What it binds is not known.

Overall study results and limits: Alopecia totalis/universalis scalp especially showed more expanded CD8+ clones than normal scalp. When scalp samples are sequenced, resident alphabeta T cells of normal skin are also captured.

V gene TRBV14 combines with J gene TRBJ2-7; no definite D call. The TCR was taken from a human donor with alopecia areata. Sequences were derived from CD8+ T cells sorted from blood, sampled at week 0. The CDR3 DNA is TGTGCCAGCAGCCAAGTTAACAGTTACGAGCAGTACTTC. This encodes CASSQVNSYEQYF.